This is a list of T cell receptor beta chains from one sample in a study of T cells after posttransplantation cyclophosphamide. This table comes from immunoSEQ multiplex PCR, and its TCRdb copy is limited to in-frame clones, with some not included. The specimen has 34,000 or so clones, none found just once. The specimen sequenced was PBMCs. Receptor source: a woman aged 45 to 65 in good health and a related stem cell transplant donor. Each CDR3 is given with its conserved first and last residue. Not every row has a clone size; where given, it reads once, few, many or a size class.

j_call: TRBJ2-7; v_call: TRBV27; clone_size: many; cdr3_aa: CASSLQQGSYEQYF
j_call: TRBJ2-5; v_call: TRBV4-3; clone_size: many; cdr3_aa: CASSQARGAVKTQYF
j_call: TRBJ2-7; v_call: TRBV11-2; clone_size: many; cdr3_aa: CASSSTVGVSYEQYF
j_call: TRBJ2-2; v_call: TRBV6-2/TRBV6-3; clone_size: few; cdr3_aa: CASSPIAGWGTGELFF
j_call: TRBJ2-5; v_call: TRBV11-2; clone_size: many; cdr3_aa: CASNHRQGLETQYF
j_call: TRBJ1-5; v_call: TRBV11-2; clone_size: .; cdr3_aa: CASSLSGSSNQPQHF
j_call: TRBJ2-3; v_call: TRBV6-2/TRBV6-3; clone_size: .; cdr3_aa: CASSYSLAGGPDTQYF
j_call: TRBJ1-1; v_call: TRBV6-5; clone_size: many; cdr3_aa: CASSYSTGGTEAFF
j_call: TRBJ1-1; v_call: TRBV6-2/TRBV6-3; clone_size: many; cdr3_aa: CASSLTGTVNTEAFF
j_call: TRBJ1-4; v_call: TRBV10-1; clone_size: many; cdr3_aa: CASSEEHGQRNEKLFF
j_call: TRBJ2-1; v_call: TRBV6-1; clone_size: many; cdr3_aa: CASSEIFERWSYNEQFF
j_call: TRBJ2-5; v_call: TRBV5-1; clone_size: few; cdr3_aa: CASSRGQGLETQYF
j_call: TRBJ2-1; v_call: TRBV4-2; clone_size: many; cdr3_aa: CASSFRDRDYNEQFF
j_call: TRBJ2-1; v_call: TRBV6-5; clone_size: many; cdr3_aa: CASSQMAEYNEQFF
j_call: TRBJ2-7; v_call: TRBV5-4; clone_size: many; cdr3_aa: CASRGQGASSYEQYF
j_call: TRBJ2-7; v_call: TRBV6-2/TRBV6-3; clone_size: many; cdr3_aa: CASSSLAVSYEQYF
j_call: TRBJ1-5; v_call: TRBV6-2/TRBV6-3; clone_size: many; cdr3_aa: CASSWGQGGHQPQHF
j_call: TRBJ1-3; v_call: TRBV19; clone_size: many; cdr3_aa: CAVGQGYGNTIYF
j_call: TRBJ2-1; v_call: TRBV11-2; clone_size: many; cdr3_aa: CASSTRLADSNNEQFF
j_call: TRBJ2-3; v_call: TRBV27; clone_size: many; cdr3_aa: CASSLWASGAISTDTQYF